This note documents a single TCR beta chain sequence. Its antigen is unidentified. One junction end does not reproduce the germline sequence, and a read error may be involved. The source material, roughly 18-30 mg of unsorted bulk tissue, was used to co-extract RNA and DNA. Infection with HBV was chronic in patients; they were treatment-naive. Looked up from germline, CDR1 is SGHAT and CDR2 is FQNNGV. The CDR3 length is 16 residues. A primer in the constant region served to generate TCR beta cDNA from 500 to 600 ng of total RNA. Three nested multiplex PCR rounds of slightly modified ARM-PCR generated TCR beta libraries. A C-beta reverse primer and TRBV1-TRBV30 forward primers served in each of the first two PCR rounds, at 9 to 10 cycles apiece. TCRdb recomputed calls from the multiplex PCR reads with MiXCR, one row per CDR3 protein. Altogether roughly 50,000 distinct CDR3 sequences are present, around three quarters being singletons, with the ten largest covering less than 30%.

This sample is part of a study of tumor-infiltrating lymphocytes in primary liver carcinoma. About the study: The neoplasms were of stage T1-T3 N0M0, with dimensions of about 4.2 to 10 cm across. Overall study results and limits: Tumor-adjacent and tumor-blood pairs shared a smaller degree of overlap than tumor region pairs. The difference in top-250-clone fraction between tumors and blood was significant, favoring tumors (p = 0.039).

The source material was liver tumor tissue from sampling region 2. Noted subset: tumor region T2, inferior pole. The origin of this receptor is a man aged 40-49 years with primary liver carcinoma and hepatitis B virus infection. This chain connects TRBV11-2 to TRBJ2-5, with a possible D match to TRBD2 (6 bases). CDR3 loop: CAGKFRDSAHQGTQYF. The CDR3 DNA follows: TGTGCCGGCAAATTCCGGGACTCGGCCCACCAAGGGACCCAGTACTTC.